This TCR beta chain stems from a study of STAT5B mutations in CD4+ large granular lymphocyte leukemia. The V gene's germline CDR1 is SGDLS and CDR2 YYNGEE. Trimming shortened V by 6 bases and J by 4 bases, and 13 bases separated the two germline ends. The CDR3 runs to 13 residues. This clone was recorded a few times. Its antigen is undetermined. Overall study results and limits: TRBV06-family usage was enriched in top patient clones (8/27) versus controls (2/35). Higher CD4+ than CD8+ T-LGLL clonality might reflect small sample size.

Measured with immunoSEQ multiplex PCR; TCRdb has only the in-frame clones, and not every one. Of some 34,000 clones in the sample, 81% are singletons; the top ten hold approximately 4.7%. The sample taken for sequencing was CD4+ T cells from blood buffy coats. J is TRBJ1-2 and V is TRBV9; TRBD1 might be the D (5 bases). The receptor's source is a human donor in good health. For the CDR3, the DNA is TGTGCCAGCAATAAAGCGGGGGGCTATGGCTACACCTTC. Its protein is CASNKAGGYGYTF.